This T cell receptor beta chain was sequenced in a study of beta chain features in type 1 diabetes. Notes on the study in general: Patients showed naive, central memory and Treg TCRB repertoires that appeared more similar than those of healthy donors. Moderate but significant shortening of TCRB CDR3s was recorded in all four CD4+ subsets from Type 1 diabetes patients.

Concerning this clone itself: Its antigen is not known. The identical CDR3 is also encoded by other nucleotide sequences in the sample.

The CDR3 is 12 amino acids. Trimming cost V 2 bases and J 6 bases, with 7 bases left between them. Germline V lookup: CDR1 SEHNR, CDR2 FQNEAQ (reference sequence). Reverse transcribing all isolated RNA meant expressed TCRB transcripts were sequenced. Assay: immunoSEQ multiplex PCR; the TCRdb copy retains only in-frame clones and omits some. The sample contains under 850,000 clones, around an eighth of which appear only once. The rearrangement links TRBV7-9 to TRBJ1-1, with D maybe TRBD1 (5 bases). Material for sequencing was naive CD4+ T cells from blood. The source of this sequence is a young man with type 1 diabetes. The CDR3 DNA reads as TGTGCCAGCAGCTTACAGGGTGCTGAAGCTTTCTTT. Encoded protein: CASSLQGAEAFF.